The 21 T cell receptor beta chains below all came from one sample that was sequenced in a study of shared clonotypes between healthy human individuals (dated by TCRdb to the early 2020s). Library prep was done by the immunoSEQ multiplex PCR assay. TCRdb stores this immuneACCESS table with in-frame sequences only. Part of the clones is absent; in the studies checked, under half of the shortfall reflects unresolved V genes, and no reason is known for the rest. Present in this sample are about 1.4 million clones, more than 95% of which were seen just once. The biggest ten clones account for about 1% of the sample. Input material: naive CD4+ T cells sorted from blood. Interpreted using the paper, the cell subset or site label stands for: CD45RA+ positively selected. These receptors all come from a man under 40 in good health.

The genes are TRBV6-4 and TRBJ1-1, with 8 bases that match TRBD1. The length of the CDR3 is 13 residues. V dropped 4 bases and J dropped 4; count of bases not matched to a gene: 2. In germline, CDR1 is MRHNA, CDR2 SNTAGT. CDR3 in DNA: TGTGCCAGCAGTGTCGGACAGGGCACTGAAGCTTTCTTT. It encodes CASSVGQGTEAFF.

The chain joins TRBV28 to TRBJ2-3; D unclear. Germline CDR1 is MDHEN and CDR2 is SYDVKM. Between the trimmed V and J ends, which lost 5 bases and 0 bases, there was a span of 6 bases. The CDR3 has 13 residues. The CDR3 here is CASSTYSTDTQYF. In DNA form, the CDR3 reads TGTGCCAGCAGTACCTATAGCACAGATACGCAGTATTTT.

The rearrangement uses TRBV19 and TRBJ1-2, with 9 bases identical to TRBD1. CDR1 and CDR2 from the germline V gene are LNHDA and SQIVND (reference sequence). V gave up 6 bases and J gave up 0 bases; unmatched junction bases: 8. CDR3 length: 16 amino acids. CDR3 nucleotide sequence: TGTGCCAGTAGCCCCTTACAGGGGGCTGCTAACTATGGCTACACCTTC. Amino acids: CASSPLQGAANYGYTF.

This chain links TRBV6-4 with TRBJ2-6; TRBD2 matches 9 bases. The length of the CDR3 is 19 residues. The V gene end was trimmed by 4 bases and the J gene end by 0 bases; junction bases not matched to a gene: 10. Germline V gene data show CDR1 as MRHNA and CDR2 as SNTAGT. CDR3 loop: CASSALAASGNSGANVLTF. The CDR3 nucleotides read TGTGCCAGCAGTGCCCTCGCGGCTAGCGGGAACTCTGGGGCCAACGTCCTGACTTTC.

Turning to this clone: Other DNA sequences within the sample encode an identical CDR3. The rearrangement links TRBV6-1 to TRBJ2-3, with 8 bases fitting TRBD2. This CDR3 contains 15 residues. After removal of 4 bases from V and 3 bases from J, the junction contained 6 bases not matched to a gene. CDR1 is MNHNS and CDR2 is SASEGT in the germline V gene. CDR3 in amino acids: CASSVLAGSTDTQYF. For the CDR3, the DNA is TGTGCCAGCAGTGTATTAGCGGGATCAACAGATACGCAGTATTTT.

J is TRBJ2-5 and V is TRBV6-5; D possibly corresponds to TRBD2 (5 bases). Trimming took off 0 bases at V and 13 bases at J, with 21 bases between the two ends. Germline V gene lookup returns CDR1 MNHEY and CDR2 SVGAGI. CDR3 length equals 15 residues. In DNA, the CDR3 is TGTGCCAGCAGTTACTCGGCCAGCTCCACGTCTAGCCGGTACTTC. This codes for CASSYSASSTSSRYF.

The genes are TRBV19 and TRBJ1-5; TRBD1 might be the D (5 bases). The CDR3 is 13 residues long. In germline, CDR1 is LNHDA, CDR2 SQIVND (reference sequence). Trimming pared 7 bases from V and 3 bases from J, leaving 10 bases between. The CDR3 protein is CASMGHYNQPQHF. The DNA for the CDR3 is TGTGCCAGTATGGGGCATTACAATCAGCCCCAGCATTTT.

The chain is built from TRBV28 and TRBJ2-7; 7 bases are a match to TRBD1. After removal of 5 bases from V and 3 bases from J, the junction contained 10 bases not matched to a gene. Germline assignment: CDR1 MDHEN and CDR2 SYDVKM. This CDR3 has 15 amino acids. CDR3 region: CASSPFGTVDYEQYF. The CDR3 DNA follows: TGTGCCAGCAGTCCATTCGGGACAGTAGACTACGAGCAGTACTTC.

This sequence joins TRBV5-4 and TRBJ1-4; 7 bases fit TRBD1. V shed 4 bases, J shed 8 bases, and the junction held 11 bases outside the gene matches. This CDR3 is built from 15 residues. Germline CDR1 SGHNT, CDR2 YYREEE (reference sequence). CDR3 in DNA: TGTGCCAGCAGCGCAACAGGGGAGGGTCGAGAAAAACTGTTTTTT. Protein: CASSATGEGREKLFF. Full variable domain (remainder filled in from reference TRBV5-4 and TRBJ1-4): ETGVTQSPTHLIKTRGQQVTLRCSSQSGHNTVSWYQQALGQGPQFIFQYYREEENGRGNFPPRFSGLQFPNYSSELNVNALELDDSALYLCASSATGEGREKLFFGSGTQLSVL.

The gene calls are TRBV6-5 and TRBJ2-7; D gene unclear. V was trimmed by 6 bases and J by 1 base, leaving 4 bases between them. The germline CDR1 and CDR2 sequences are MNHEY and SVGAGI. The CDR3 extends over 11 amino acids. The CDR3 sequence: CASRASYEQYF. CDR3 coding DNA: TGTGCCAGCAGGGCTTCCTACGAGCAGTACTTC.

The chain carries TRBV13 and TRBJ2-7, with 8 bases matching TRBD2. J gave up 3 bases and V 1 base, and 8 bases lay outside the gene matches. Germline CDR1 and CDR2: PRHDT and FYEKMQ (reference sequence). CDR3 length: 16 residues. The CDR3 here is CASSLAGGPLGYEQYF. The CDR3 nucleotides read TGTGCCAGCAGCTTAGCGGGAGGGCCCTTGGGCTACGAGCAGTACTTC. The full variable domain, completed using reference TRBV13 and TRBJ2-7, is AAGVIQSPRHLIKEKRETATLKCYPIPRHDTVYWYQQGPGQDPQFLISFYEKMQSDKGSIPDRFSAQQFSDYHSELNMSSLELGDSALYFCASSLAGGPLGYEQYFGPGTRLTVT.

This chain connects TRBV9 to TRBJ2-2, with 7 bases identical to TRBD2. V gave up 0 bases and J gave up 6 bases; unmatched junction bases: 5. Germline V lookup: CDR1 SGDLS, CDR2 YYNGEE. This CDR3 region has 15 residues. The CDR3 coding sequence is TGTGCCAGCAGCGTAGTAGGGAGGGGAGCCGGGGAGCTGTTTTTT. Residues: CASSVVGRGAGELFF.

This chain joins TRBV28 and TRBJ1-5; 12 bases are shared with TRBD1. The germline V gene has CDR1 MDHEN and CDR2 SYDVKM. The CDR3 length is 16 residues. V shed 1 base, J shed 7 bases, and the junction held 5 bases outside the gene matches. CDR3: CASSLSGTGGGQPQHF. The CDR3, as DNA: TGTGCCAGCAGTTTATCCGGGACAGGGGGCGGACAGCCCCAGCATTTT.

V gene TRBV9 combines with J gene TRBJ2-7; D is undetermined. Germline V gene lookup returns CDR1 SGDLS and CDR2 YYNGEE. The CDR3 spans 15 residues. The germline V and J ends were trimmed by 0 bases and 3 bases, with 13 bases remaining between them. CDR3 coding DNA: TGTGCCAGCAGCGTAGGAGGTCGAGAAAGCTACGAGCAGTACTTC. Translation gives CASSVGGRESYEQYF.

This CDR3 is CASSLVGRSKNIQYF. The DNA of the CDR3 is TGTGCCAGCAGCTTGGTGGGGAGGAGCAAAAACATTCAGTACTTC. V gene TRBV5-4 combines with J gene TRBJ2-4; D possibly corresponds to TRBD2 (6 bases). This CDR3 comprises 15 residues. V gave up 0 bases and J gave up 3 bases, with 10 bases separating them. Per germline, CDR1 SGHNT and CDR2 YYREEE (reference sequence). Based on the CDR3 plus reference TRBV5-4 and TRBJ2-4, the full variable domain is ETGVTQSPTHLIKTRGQQVTLRCSSQSGHNTVSWYQQALGQGPQFIFQYYREEENGRGNFPPRFSGLQFPNYSSELNVNALELDDSALYLCASSLVGRSKNIQYFGAGTRLSVL.

As regards this clone: Other DNA sequences in this sample translate to the same CDR3. The chain recombines TRBV2 with TRBJ2-1, with a weak D call TRBD2 (6 bases). CDR1 is SNHLY, CDR2 FYNNEI, per germline. V gave up 6 bases and J gave up 0 bases, with 12 bases separating them. The length of the CDR3 is 15 residues. CDR3 sequence (DNA): TGTGCCAGCAGATTAGCGGCGAGCTCCTACAATGAGCAGTTCTTC. Amino acid sequence: CASRLAASSYNEQFF.

The J gene is TRBJ1-2, the V gene TRBV5-1; 7 bases map to TRBD1. The CDR3 runs to 14 residues. V gave up 4 bases and J gave up 0 bases; unmatched junction bases: 3. The germline CDR1 and CDR2 sequences are SGHRS and YFSETQ. For the CDR3, the DNA is TGCGCCAGCAGCCAGGGGGGGACTAACTATGGCTACACCTTC. This encodes CASSQGGTNYGYTF.

This chain joins TRBV19 and TRBJ1-5; D ambiguous. Germline lookup yields CDR1 LNHDA and CDR2 SQIVND (reference sequence). Trimming stripped 5 bases from V and 5 bases from J, with 10 bases between. The CDR3 is 13 residues long. The CDR3, as DNA: TGTGCCAGTAGTGGGCAGTCTTATCAGCCCCAGCATTTT. Amino acids: CASSGQSYQPQHF.

V is TRBV5-1 and J is TRBJ1-6; D possibly corresponds to TRBD1 (5 bases). Germline CDR1 reads SGHRS; CDR2 reads YFSETQ. V was clipped by 4 bases and J by 6 bases, with 11 bases between them. The CDR3 is 14 amino acids. The CDR3 is CASSRGLSNSPLHF. The CDR3 DNA reads as TGCGCCAGCAGCCGGGGGTTAAGTAATTCACCCCTCCACTTT.

This clone was picked up one time. The V call is TRBV7-2, the J call TRBJ2-7; TRBD1 or TRBD2 may be the D gene (5 bases each). Germline lookup yields CDR1 SGHTA and CDR2 FQGNSA. V lost 4 bases and J 4 bases, leaving 17 bases between the germline ends. The CDR3 totals 15 residues. The CDR3 region has the DNA TGTGCCAGCAGCTACCCGGGACCCAAAGCGTACGAGCAGTACTTC. Translated: CASSYPGPKAYEQYF.

This chain links TRBV29-1 with TRBJ2-5; 7 nucleotides match TRBD2. Losses at the gene ends were 4 bases for V and 5 bases for J; bases not matched to a gene: 7. The CDR3 is made up of 13 amino acids. Germline V gene data show CDR1 as SQVTM and CDR2 as ANQGSEA. CDR3 sequence (DNA): TGCAGCGTTGCGGGGGGTTTCGGGGAGACCCAGTACTTC. Translating gives CSVAGGFGETQYF.